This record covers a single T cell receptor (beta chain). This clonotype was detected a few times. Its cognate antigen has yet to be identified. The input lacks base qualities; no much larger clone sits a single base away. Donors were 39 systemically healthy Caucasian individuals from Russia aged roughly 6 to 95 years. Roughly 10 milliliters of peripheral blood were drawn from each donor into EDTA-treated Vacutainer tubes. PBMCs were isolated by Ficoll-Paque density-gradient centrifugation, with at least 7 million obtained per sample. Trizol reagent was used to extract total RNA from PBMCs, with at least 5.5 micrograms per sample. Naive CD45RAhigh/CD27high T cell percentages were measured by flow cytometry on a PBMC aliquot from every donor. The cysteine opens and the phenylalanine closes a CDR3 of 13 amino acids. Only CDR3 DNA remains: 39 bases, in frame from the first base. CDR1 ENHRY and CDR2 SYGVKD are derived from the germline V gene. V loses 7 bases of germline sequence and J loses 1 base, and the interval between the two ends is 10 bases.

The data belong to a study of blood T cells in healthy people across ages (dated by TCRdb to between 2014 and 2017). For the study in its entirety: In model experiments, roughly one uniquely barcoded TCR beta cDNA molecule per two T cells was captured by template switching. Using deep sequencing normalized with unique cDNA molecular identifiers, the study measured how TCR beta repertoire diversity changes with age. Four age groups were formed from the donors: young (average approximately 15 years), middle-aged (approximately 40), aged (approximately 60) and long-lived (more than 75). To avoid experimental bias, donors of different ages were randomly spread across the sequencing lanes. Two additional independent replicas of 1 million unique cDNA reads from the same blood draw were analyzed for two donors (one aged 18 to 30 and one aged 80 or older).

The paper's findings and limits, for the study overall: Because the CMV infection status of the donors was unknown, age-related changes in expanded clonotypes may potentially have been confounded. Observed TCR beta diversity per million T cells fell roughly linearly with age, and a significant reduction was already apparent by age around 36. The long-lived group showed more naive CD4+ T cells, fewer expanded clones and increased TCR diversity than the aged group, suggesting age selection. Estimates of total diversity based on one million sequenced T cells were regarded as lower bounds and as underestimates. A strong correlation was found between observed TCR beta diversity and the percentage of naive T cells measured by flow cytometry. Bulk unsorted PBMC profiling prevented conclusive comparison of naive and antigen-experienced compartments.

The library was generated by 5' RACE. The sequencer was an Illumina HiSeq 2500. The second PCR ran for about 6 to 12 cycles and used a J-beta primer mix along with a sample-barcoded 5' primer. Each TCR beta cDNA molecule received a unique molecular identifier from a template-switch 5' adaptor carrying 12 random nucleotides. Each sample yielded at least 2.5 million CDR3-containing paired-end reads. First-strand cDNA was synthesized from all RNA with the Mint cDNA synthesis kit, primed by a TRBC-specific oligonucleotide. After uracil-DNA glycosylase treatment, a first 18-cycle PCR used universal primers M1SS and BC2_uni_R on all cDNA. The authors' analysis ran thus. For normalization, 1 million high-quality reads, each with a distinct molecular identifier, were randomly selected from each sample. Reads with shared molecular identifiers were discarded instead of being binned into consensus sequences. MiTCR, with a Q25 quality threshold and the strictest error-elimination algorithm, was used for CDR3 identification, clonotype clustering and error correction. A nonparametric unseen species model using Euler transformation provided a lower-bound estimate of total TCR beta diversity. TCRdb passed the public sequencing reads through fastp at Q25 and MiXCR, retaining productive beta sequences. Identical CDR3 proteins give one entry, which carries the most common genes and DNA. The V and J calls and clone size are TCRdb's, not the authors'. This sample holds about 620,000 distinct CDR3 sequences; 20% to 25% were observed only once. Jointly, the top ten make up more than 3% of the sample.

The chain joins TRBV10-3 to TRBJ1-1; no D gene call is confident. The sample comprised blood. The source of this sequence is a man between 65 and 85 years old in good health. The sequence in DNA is TGTGCCATCATGAAGACTGAGAACACTGAAGCTTTCTTT. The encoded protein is CAIMKTENTEAFF.